The 31 T cell receptor beta chains below were found in one sample sequenced in a study of blood T cell repertoires in COVID-19. The assay was immunoSEQ multiplex PCR, and TCRdb's table has in-frame clones only and misses some. The profile covers more than 250,000 clones, with about 87% appearing a single time and roughly 1.2% taken by the ten largest. Source material: PBMCs or T cells enriched from blood (not recorded which). The receptors were gathered from a middle-aged woman with acute COVID-19.

The chain couples TRBV27 to TRBJ1-5, with a tentative D call TRBD1 (6 bases). The CDR3 sequence is 14 residues long. Germline CDR1 reads MNHEY; CDR2 reads SMNVEV (reference sequence). Trimming left V 5 bases short and J 4 bases short, with 12 bases between. The CDR3 coding sequence is TGTGCCAGCAGTCTGACAGGAATGAATCAGCCCCAGCATTTT. It codes for CASSLTGMNQPQHF.

The V gene is TRBV24-1, the J gene TRBJ1-2, with D maybe TRBD1 (5 bases). This CDR3 region has 15 residues. Trimming cost V 4 bases and J 5 bases, with 16 bases left between them. Looked up from germline, CDR1 is KGHDR and CDR2 is SFDVKD. CDR3 protein: CATSDQTGHRYGYTF. The CDR3 DNA reads TGTGCCACCAGTGACCAAACCGGACACCGATATGGCTACACCTTC.

The J gene is TRBJ2-2, the V gene TRBV3-1 (or the pseudogene TRBV3-2), with D possibly being TRBD2 (6 bases). Germline loops: CDR1 LGHDT, CDR2 YNNKEL (reference sequence). Trimming removed 3 bases at V and 1 base at J, with 12 bases between. This CDR3 spans 16 amino acids. CDR3 nucleotide sequence: TGTGCCAGCAGCCACCTCGGTAGCGGGAACACCGGGGAGCTGTTTTTT. Its translation: CASSHLGSGNTGELFF.

This clone was observed a few times. The V and J genes are TRBV27 and TRBJ2-1; 13 nucleotides match TRBD2. CDR1 and CDR2 from the germline V gene are MNHEY and SMNVEV (reference sequence). With 4 bases clipped from V and 7 bases from J, the junction kept 10 bases outside the gene matches. This CDR3 region has 17 residues. CDR3 sequence: CASSSRRTSGRLNEQFF. In DNA, the CDR3 is TGTGCCAGCAGTTCGAGGAGGACTAGCGGGAGACTTAATGAGCAGTTCTTC.

The rearrangement joins TRBV18 to TRBJ2-2; 13 bases match TRBD2. The germline CDR1 and CDR2 sequences are KGHSH and LQKENI. The CDR3 covers 18 residues. V lost 3 bases and J lost 4; bases outside the gene matches: 8. This chain's CDR3 is CASSPRTSGSSGTGELFF. In DNA form, the CDR3 reads TGTGCCAGCTCACCGAGGACTAGCGGGAGTTCGGGCACCGGGGAGCTGTTTTTT.

This chain connects TRBV5-1 to TRBJ2-1; TRBD2 matches 7 bases. Germline values: CDR1 SGHRS, CDR2 YFSETQ. The CDR3 sequence is 17 residues long. V was pared by 0 bases and J by 2 bases, with 8 bases of the junction left unmatched. The CDR3 DNA follows: TGCGCCAGCAGCTTGGCCGGGGAAGCGGGACCCTACAATGAGCAGTTCTTC. This sequence encodes CASSLAGEAGPYNEQFF.

The chain combines TRBV4-2 with TRBJ1-5; D gene ambiguous. This CDR3 region has 14 residues. V was pared by 4 bases and J by 6 bases, with 13 bases between. CDR1 is LGHNA and CDR2 is YNFKEQ in the germline V gene. The CDR3: CASSRESVGQPQHF. For the CDR3, the DNA is TGTGCCAGCAGCCGGGAGAGTGTTGGTCAGCCCCAGCATTTT.

The chain combines TRBV5-6 with TRBJ2-2, with TRBD1 matching 9 bases. This CDR3 has 15 residues. V lost 4 bases and J lost 3; bases outside the gene matches: 4. Germline lookup yields CDR1 SGHDT and CDR2 YYEEEE. CDR3 nucleotide sequence: TGTGCCAGCAGCCTGAGGGACAGGGACACCGGGGAGCTGTTTTTT. Protein: CASSLRDRDTGELFF.

V is TRBV2 and J is TRBJ1-1, with 9 positions matching TRBD1. After removal of 4 bases from V and 4 bases from J, the junction contained 13 bases not matched to a gene. This CDR3 is 17 amino acids long. CDR1 and CDR2 (germline): SNHLY, FYNNEI. The CDR3 loop reads CASSGVEQGARVTEAFF. CDR3 DNA sequence: TGTGCCAGCAGTGGAGTAGAACAGGGGGCGCGTGTCACTGAAGCTTTCTTT.

The chain employs TRBV6-5 and TRBJ2-5; 8 positions match TRBD1. The CDR3 is 14 amino acids. The junction had 9 bases not matched to a gene; V was cut back by 7 bases and J by 5 bases. Per the germline V gene, CDR1 is MNHEY and CDR2 is SVGAGI. As DNA, the CDR3 is TGTGCCAGCAACCTTGACCGGGACAGGGAGACCCAGTACTTC. Translation gives CASNLDRDRETQYF.

The chain combines TRBV30 with TRBJ2-7; TRBD1 agrees at 9 bases. From germline, CDR1 is GTSNPN and CDR2 SVGIG (reference sequence). The CDR3 spans 13 residues. J was trimmed by 7 bases and V by 1 base; bases with no gene match: 5. The DNA of the CDR3 is TGTGCCTGGAGTGCACAGGGGGCGGGGGAGCAGTACGTC. Protein product: CAWSAQGAGEQYV.

The rearrangement joins TRBV5-1 to TRBJ1-6; 8 nucleotides align to TRBD1. CDR1 is SGHRS and CDR2 is YFSETQ in the germline V gene. The CDR3 covers 15 residues. J lost 5 bases, V lost 4 bases, and 5 bases had no gene match. CDR3 residues: CASSPGDRNNSPLHF. The CDR3 bases are TGCGCCAGCAGCCCGGGGGACAGGAATAATTCACCCCTCCACTTT.

The CDR3 DNA reads as TGTGCCAGTAGTATAACTACCGGGACAGGGGATACACCCCTCCACTTT. Protein: CASSITTGTGDTPLHF. The rearrangement joins TRBV19 to TRBJ1-6; 10 bases are shared with TRBD1. CDR1 and CDR2 (germline): LNHDA, SQIVND (reference sequence). The CDR3 has 16 amino acids. The junction had 9 bases not matched to a gene; V was cut back by 2 bases and J by 11 bases.

The chain has TRBV5-6 and TRBJ2-2; D gene ambiguous. This CDR3 is built from 19 residues. Germline loops: CDR1 SGHDT, CDR2 YYEEEE. Between the trimmed V and J ends, which lost 1 base and 1 base, there was a span of 20 bases. The CDR3 nucleotides are TGTGCCAGCAGCTTGCTTGCTTTAGCCAGAGATGAGAACACCGGGGAGCTGTTTTTT. Its protein product is CASSLLALARDENTGELFF.

The chain carries TRBV7-3 and TRBJ2-3; D unresolved. Per the germline V gene, CDR1 is SGHTA and CDR2 is FQGTGA. The CDR3 length is 14 residues. V gave up 3 bases and J gave up 1 base, with 8 bases separating them. The CDR3 nucleotides are TGTGCCAGCAGCTTCGCCTCGGGCACAGATACGCAGTATTTT. Translated: CASSFASGTDTQYF. The variable domain in full, with the rest retrieved from reference TRBV7-3 and TRBJ2-3, is GAGVSQTPSNKVTEKGKYVELRCDPISGHTALYWYRQSLGQGPEFLIYFQGTGAADDSGLPNDRFFAVRPEGSVSTLKIQRTERGDSAVYLCASSFASGTDTQYFGPGTRLTVL.

The chain links TRBV10-1 to TRBJ2-5; possible D gene TRBD2, 5 bases. This CDR3 spans 14 amino acids. CDR1 is WNHNN, CDR2 SYGVQD, per germline (reference sequence). The V and J ends lost 6 bases and 7 bases respectively, with 18 bases between them. CDR3 coding DNA: TGCGCCAGCAGCGCGATAGATCCGGCGGGGACCCAGTACTTC. Translating gives CASSAIDPAGTQYF.

The V gene is TRBV3-1 (or the pseudogene TRBV3-2), the J gene TRBJ2-3, with 8 bases fitting TRBD2. The CDR3 is made up of 13 amino acids. Germline V gene lookup returns CDR1 LGHDT and CDR2 YNNKEL (reference sequence). V trimming: 10 bases; J trimming: 0 bases; junction bases outside the gene matches: 3. The CDR3 sequence is CATTSGSTDTQYF. In DNA form, the CDR3 reads TGTGCCACCACTAGCGGTAGCACAGATACGCAGTATTTT.

The CDR3 reads CATEGPPGQKYGYTF. The CDR3 DNA follows: TGTGCCACCGAAGGCCCTCCGGGACAGAAATATGGCTACACCTTC. The V gene is TRBV9, the J gene TRBJ1-2; TRBD1 agrees at 7 bases. J was trimmed by 5 bases and V by 9 bases; bases with no gene match: 16. Germline V gene sequence: CDR1 SGDLS, CDR2 YYNGEE. The CDR3 length is 15 residues.

J is TRBJ2-3 and V is TRBV9; a possible D gene is TRBD1 (5 bases). The CDR3 is 14 residues long. V gave up 4 bases and J gave up 4 bases, with 13 bases separating them. Per the germline V gene, CDR1 is SGDLS and CDR2 is YYNGEE. The DNA for the CDR3 is TGTGCCAGCAGCCCTGGGGCTGGGGCAGATACGCAGTATTTT. This encodes CASSPGAGADTQYF.

The chain has TRBV9 and TRBJ1-2; TRBD1 agrees at 10 bases. The germline CDR1 and CDR2 sequences are SGDLS and YYNGEE. The CDR3 length is 15 residues. Germline trimming cut 0 bases from V and 2 bases from J; bases unmatched to any gene: 1. CDR3 loop: CASSVGTGGNYGYTF. The CDR3, as DNA: TGTGCCAGCAGCGTAGGGACAGGGGGAAACTATGGCTACACCTTC. Using reference TRBV9 and TRBJ1-2 for the parts outside the CDR3, the full variable domain is DSGVTQTPKHLITATGQRVTLRCSPRSGDLSVYWYQQSLDQGLQFLIQYYNGEERAKGNILERFSAQQFPDLHSELNLSSLELGDSALYFCASSVGTGGNYGYTFGSGTRLTVV.

The chain carries TRBV6-5 and TRBJ2-7, with D possibly TRBD1 on 6 matching bases. The CDR3 loop spans 15 amino acids. Per germline, CDR1 MNHEY and CDR2 SVGAGI. Trimming took off 0 bases at V and 3 bases at J, with 12 bases between the two ends. The CDR3 DNA reads as TGTGCCAGCAGTTACTCGATTCAGGGGAGCTACGAGCAGTACGTC. Encoded protein: CASSYSIQGSYEQYV.

CDR3 DNA sequence: TGTGCCAGCAGTGTCGGGGGGCATTCGGGTGAAAAACTGTTTTTT. Its translation is CASSVGGHSGEKLFF. This chain uses TRBV25-1 with TRBJ1-4; D may be TRBD1 (6 bases). CDR1 is MGHDK, CDR2 SYGVNS, per germline. Trimming pared 4 bases from V and 7 bases from J, leaving 16 bases between. This CDR3 is 15 amino acids long.

The chain joins TRBV28 to TRBJ1-2; D remains unclear. V lost 4 bases and J lost 7, with 10 bases in between. Germline lookup yields CDR1 MDHEN and CDR2 SYDVKM. The CDR3 length is 12 residues. This CDR3 reads CASSSSGFGYTF. CDR3 in DNA: TGTGCCAGCAGTTCCTCAGGTTTTGGCTACACCTTC.

The rearrangement uses TRBV12-3 or TRBV12-4 and TRBJ2-1, with no clear D. V lost 6 bases and J 5 bases, leaving 8 bases between the germline ends. The CDR3 consists of 12 residues. CDR3 bases: TGTGCCAGCAGCCGGGTTCACAATGAGCAGTTCTTC. Protein: CASSRVHNEQFF.

The chain is built from TRBV11-3 and TRBJ1-6; D gene ambiguous. The CDR3 has 15 amino acids. Trimming stripped 1 base from V and 6 bases from J, with 10 bases between. CDR1 and CDR2 from the germline V gene are SGHNT and YENEEA. The CDR3 protein is CASSLVAGSNSPLHF. DNA for the CDR3: TGTGCCAGCAGCTTAGTAGCGGGGAGTAATTCACCCCTCCACTTT.

The rearrangement uses TRBV28 and TRBJ2-1; TRBD1 agrees at 9 bases. Germline assignment: CDR1 MDHEN and CDR2 SYDVKM. The CDR3 loop spans 15 amino acids. V shed 4 bases, J shed 4 bases, and the junction held 5 bases outside the gene matches. CDR3 protein: CASSSSGQGYNEQFF. The CDR3, as DNA: TGTGCCAGCAGTTCCTCGGGACAGGGTTACAATGAGCAGTTCTTC.

This chain links TRBV27 with TRBJ1-6; D unresolved. V was cut by 8 bases and J by 10 bases, with 15 bases left in between. Germline-derived CDR1 and CDR2 are MNHEY and SMNVEV (reference sequence). CDR3 length: 13 residues. CDR3 in DNA: TGTGCCAGCCGTACGGGTACAAGGTCACCCCTCCACTTT. Translating gives CASRTGTRSPLHF.

The chain couples TRBV6-6 to TRBJ2-7; no firm D call. There are 11 residues in the CDR3. Germline assignment: CDR1 MNHNY and CDR2 SVGAGI (reference sequence). The V end lost 7 bases, the J end lost 5 bases, and 9 bases lay between the germline ends. For the CDR3, the DNA is TGTGCCAGCAAGAGCGAAGACGAGCAGTACGTC. Translating it yields CASKSEDEQYV.

This rearrangement joins TRBV2 to TRBJ2-1, with 9 bases lining up with TRBD2. The CDR3 spans 14 residues. The germline CDR1 and CDR2 sequences are SNHLY and FYNNEI. The trim removed 7 bases at V and 9 bases at J, leaving 10 bases unmatched. CDR3 in amino acids: CASTKRTSDVEQFF. The CDR3 DNA follows: TGTGCCAGCACCAAAAGGACTAGCGATGTTGAGCAGTTCTTC. The full variable domain, completed using reference TRBV2 and TRBJ2-1, is EPEVTQTPSHQVTQMGQEVILRCVPISNHLYFYWYRQILGQKVEFLVSFYNNEISEKSEIFDDQFSVERPDGSNFTLKIRSTKLEDSAMYFCASTKRTSDVEQFFGPGTRLTVL.

The V and J genes are TRBV5-6 and TRBJ2-7; D gene uncertain. V dropped 0 bases and J dropped 3 bases, with 10 bases sitting between them. Germline V lookup: CDR1 SGHDT, CDR2 YYEEEE. The CDR3 is 14 residues long. The CDR3 spells CASSLGARNYEQYV. The DNA of the CDR3 is TGTGCCAGCAGCTTGGGGGCCCGGAACTACGAGCAGTACGTC.

The genes are TRBV6-1 and TRBJ1-4, with D possibly TRBD1 on 5 matching bases. This CDR3 has 14 amino acids. The V end lost 3 bases, the J end lost 3 bases, and 8 bases lay between the germline ends. Germline V gene sequence: CDR1 MNHNS, CDR2 SASEGT. CDR3 in DNA: TGTGCCAGCAGTGAGCAGGGTGCTAATGAAAAACTGTTTTTT. This sequence encodes CASSEQGANEKLFF.